This T cell receptor (beta chain) was found in a study of Graves' ophthalmopathy and Graves' hyperthyroidism. Study-level points and caveats: At 70.59% sensitivity and 72.22% specificity, the model predicted progression of the ophthalmopathy.

Deletions cut 2 bases from V and 5 bases from J, with 16 bases between. The CDR3 extends over 16 amino acids. CDR1 is MNHNS and CDR2 is SASEGT in the germline V gene. This clonotype occurred many times. The antigen remains unidentified. The TCR beta CDR3 regions underwent amplification from RNA transcripts. The library came from an HTBI-primed first-round RT-PCR and a second-round multiplex PCR. TCRdb passed the multiplex PCR reads through MiXCR, listing each CDR3 protein once. This table has 200,000 to 250,000 distinct CDR3 sequences, roughly 21% appearing once. The source material was peripheral blood. The origin of this receptor is a woman aged 45-60 years with Graves' ophthalmopathy. The chain employs TRBV6-1 and TRBJ1-5, with a weak D call TRBD1 (6 bases). The chain's CDR3 is CASSEFAGWGHQPQHF. CDR3 sequence (DNA): TGTGCCAGCAGTGAATTTGCGGGATGGGGGCATCAGCCCCAGCATTTT.